Included here is one T cell receptor (beta chain) sequence, with context. Its antigen is not identified. The data originate from a study of monozygotic twins with inflammatory bowel disease. Study-wide findings and caveats: TCRbeta inverse Simpson diversity was decreased in IBD patients versus healthy co-twins. IBD patients shared fewer clonotypes with other individuals than healthy twins, especially patients with disease activity signs.

TCRdb reprocessed the 5' RACE reads and keeps a single row for each CDR3 protein, giving no DNA. The sample's table shows 400,000 to 500,000 distinct CDR3 sequences. This CDR3 is 18 amino acids long. Germline CDR1 SGHNT, CDR2 YYREEE (reference sequence). Every donor provided one blood sample measuring less than 3 ml. This chain links TRBV5-4 with TRBJ2-7; TCRdb selects TRBD1, and the lack of DNA leaves this call unchecked. This receptor was obtained from a human donor with ulcerative colitis or Crohn's disease, or a healthy co-twin of an affected twin (not recorded which). Material: blood. CDR3 residues: CASSFSYSGTGEKFEQYF.